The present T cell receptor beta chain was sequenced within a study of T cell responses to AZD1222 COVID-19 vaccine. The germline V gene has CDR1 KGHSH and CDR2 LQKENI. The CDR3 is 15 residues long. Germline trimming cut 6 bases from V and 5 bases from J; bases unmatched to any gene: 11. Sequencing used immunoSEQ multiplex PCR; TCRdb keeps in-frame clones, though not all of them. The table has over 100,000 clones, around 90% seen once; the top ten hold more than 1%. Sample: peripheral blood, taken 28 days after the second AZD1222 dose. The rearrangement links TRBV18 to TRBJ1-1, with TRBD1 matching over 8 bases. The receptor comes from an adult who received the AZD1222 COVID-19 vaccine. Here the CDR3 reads CASSRRQGSGTEAFF. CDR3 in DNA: TGTGCCAGCTCCCGACGACAGGGGTCGGGGACTGAAGCTTTCTTT.